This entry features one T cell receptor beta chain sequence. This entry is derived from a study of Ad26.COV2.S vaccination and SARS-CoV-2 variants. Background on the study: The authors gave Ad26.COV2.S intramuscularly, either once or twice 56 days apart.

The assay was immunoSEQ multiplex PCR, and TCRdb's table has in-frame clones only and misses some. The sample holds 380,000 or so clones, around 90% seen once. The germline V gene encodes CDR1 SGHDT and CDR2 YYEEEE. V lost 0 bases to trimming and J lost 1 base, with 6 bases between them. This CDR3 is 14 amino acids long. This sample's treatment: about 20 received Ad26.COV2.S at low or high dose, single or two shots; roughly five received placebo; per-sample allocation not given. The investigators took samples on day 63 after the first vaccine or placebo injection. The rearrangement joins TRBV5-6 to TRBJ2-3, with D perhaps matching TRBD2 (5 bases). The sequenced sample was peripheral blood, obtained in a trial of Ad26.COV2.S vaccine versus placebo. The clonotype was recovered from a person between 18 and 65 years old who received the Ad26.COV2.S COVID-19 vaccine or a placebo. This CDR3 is CASSLVRGTDTQYF. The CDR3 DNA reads TGTGCCAGCAGCTTGGTGAGGGGCACAGATACGCAGTATTTT.